The clone carrying this TCR beta chain has only one observation. The antigen remains unidentified. The entry originates in a study of T cells after posttransplantation cyclophosphamide. Study-level results: Blood and skin or GI T cell repertoires showed limited TRB overlap. Recipient CMV seropositivity and CMV reactivation strongly tracked TRB clonality.

The J segment lost 4 bases and the V segment lost 4 bases, leaving 8 bases of the junction unmatched. Germline CDR1 and CDR2: SGDLS and YYNGEE. The CDR3 totals 15 residues. Sampled 1 year posttransplant, controls received myeloablative marrow transplants, methotrexate and a calcineurin inhibitor. Clones were sequenced by immunoSEQ multiplex PCR, and TCRdb holds only the in-frame ones, with some missing. This table has more than 15,000 clones, roughly 84% appearing once. Sample: PBMCs, taken after an allogeneic stem cell transplant with a calcineurin inhibitor and methotrexate. This sequence joins TRBV9 and TRBJ1-2, with 9 bases aligning to TRBD1. This receptor was identified in a male patient aged 50 to 59 who received an allogeneic stem cell transplant from an unrelated donor, was CMV-positive, and had chronic GVHD only. Some T cells may be the graft donor's. The chain's CDR3 is CASSSRTGASYGYTF. The CDR3 region has the DNA TGTGCCAGCAGCTCGCGGACAGGGGCTTCCTATGGCTACACCTTC.